Following are 22 T cell receptor beta chains from one sample sequenced in a study of blood T cell repertoires in COVID-19. Profiling relied on immunoSEQ multiplex PCR, and the TCRdb table lists in-frame clones only, not all of them. The sample shows around 220,000 clones, approximately 86% of them seen only once. Specimen: peripheral blood. The receptors were sampled from a woman older than 75 with active or convalescent COVID-19.

The chain employs TRBV25-1 and TRBJ1-2; a possible D gene is TRBD1 (5 bases). The CDR3 consists of 16 residues. The germline CDR1 and CDR2 sequences are MGHDK and SYGVNS. Trimming removed 2 bases from V and 7 bases from J, with 20 bases in between. The CDR3 is CASSEVGHEGRRGYTF. The CDR3 bases are TGTGCCAGCAGTGAAGTTGGACACGAGGGGAGGCGTGGCTACACCTTC.

The chain recombines TRBV10-1 with TRBJ2-3; a weak D match, TRBD2 (6 bases). Germline V gene sequence: CDR1 WNHNN, CDR2 SYGVQD (reference sequence). The CDR3 has 14 amino acids. Deletions cut 8 bases from V and 6 bases from J, with 18 bases between. The CDR3 DNA is TGCGCCAGCTCTCACCCCGGGGGACCTGATACGCAGTATTTT. This translates into CASSHPGGPDTQYF.

The rearrangement uses TRBV6-5 and TRBJ2-2; a weak D match, TRBD2 (5 bases). Trimming left V 1 base short and J 5 bases short, with 8 bases between. CDR3 length: 14 residues. Per germline, CDR1 MNHEY and CDR2 SVGAGI. CDR3 coding DNA: TGTGCCAGCAGTTACTACGAGGGAACCGGGGAGCTGTTTTTT. Its translation: CASSYYEGTGELFF.

CDR3 sequence reads: CATSGYPPYEQYF. The CDR3 nucleotides are TGTGCCACTTCCGGGTACCCCCCCTACGAGCAGTACTTC. The chain uses TRBV28 and TRBJ2-7; D gene uncertain. The CDR3 is 13 amino acids. V lost 10 bases to trimming and J lost 2 bases, with 15 bases between them. CDR1 and CDR2 from the germline V gene are MDHEN and SYDVKM. Full variable domain (outside the CDR3, taken from reference TRBV28 and TRBJ2-7): DVKVTQSSRYLVKRTGEKVFLECVQDMDHENMFWYRQDPGLGLRLIYFSYDVKMKEKGDIPEGYSVSREKKERFSLILESASTNQTSMYLCATSGYPPYEQYFGPGTRLTVT.

The chain is built from TRBV6-1 and TRBJ1-5; TRBD1 agrees at 11 bases. The ends lost 0 bases at V and 9 bases at J; junction bases unmatched: 4. From germline, CDR1 is MNHNS and CDR2 SASEGT. This CDR3 has 15 residues. CDR3 sequence: CASSEAGTGGRPQHF. The CDR3 DNA reads TGTGCCAGCAGTGAAGCAGGGACAGGGGGGCGGCCCCAGCATTTT.

The CDR3 region has the DNA TGTGCCAGCGGTAAGGAACGAACAGGGTCAACTTCACCCCTCCACTTT. Translating it yields CASGKERTGSTSPLHF. V gene TRBV2 combines with J gene TRBJ1-6; maybe TRBD1 (6 bases). Germline V lookup: CDR1 SNHLY, CDR2 FYNNEI. With 8 bases removed from V and 9 bases from J, the gap between germline ends came to 23 bases. The CDR3 has 16 residues.

The chain employs TRBV5-1 and TRBJ1-6, with 8 bases aligning to TRBD1. Germline values: CDR1 SGHRS, CDR2 YFSETQ. The CDR3 consists of 14 residues. V lost 3 bases and J lost 10; bases outside the gene matches: 6. The CDR3 DNA is TGCGCCAGCAGCTCTGACAGGGGCCAGTCACCCCTCCACTTT. Protein product: CASSSDRGQSPLHF. The full variable domain, with the rest looked up from reference TRBV5-1 and TRBJ1-6, is KAGVTQTPRYLIKTRGQQVTLSCSPISGHRSVSWYQQTPGQGLQFLFEYFSETQRNKGNFPGRFSGRQFSNSRSEMNVSTLELGDSALYLCASSSDRGQSPLHFGNGTRLTVT.

The chain carries TRBV18 and TRBJ1-6; D might be TRBD1 (6 bases). Germline loops: CDR1 KGHSH, CDR2 LQKENI. The CDR3 is 16 amino acids. The germline V and J ends were trimmed by 4 bases and 2 bases, with 12 bases remaining between them. This CDR3 is CASSLQGTPYNSPLHF. The CDR3 DNA reads TGTGCCAGCTCACTCCAGGGGACCCCCTATAATTCACCCCTCCACTTT.

The V call is TRBV9, the J call TRBJ1-2, with 9 bases identical to TRBD1. The CDR3 runs 15 residues. Germline assignment: CDR1 SGDLS and CDR2 YYNGEE. J lost 4 bases, V lost 3 bases, and 7 bases had no gene match. CDR3 DNA sequence: TGTGCCAGCAGCGAACAGGGGGCTTTAATCTATGGCTACACCTTC. It specifies CASSEQGALIYGYTF.

The chain is built from TRBV13 and TRBJ2-3, with a weak D call TRBD2 (7 bases). In germline, CDR1 is PRHDT, CDR2 FYEKMQ (reference sequence). The CDR3 loop spans 16 amino acids. V lost 5 bases, J lost 1 base, and 16 bases lay in between. Here the CDR3 DNA reads TGTGCCAGCAGCCTTTACTGGCGGGGGCGCACAGATACGCAGTATTTT. Residues: CASSLYWRGRTDTQYF.

This clone was found a few times. The chain couples TRBV27 to TRBJ1-5, with D perhaps TRBD1 (6 bases). The V end lost 6 bases, the J end lost 0 bases, and 12 bases lay between the germline ends. The germline V gene has CDR1 MNHEY and CDR2 SMNVEV (reference sequence). CDR3 length: 15 amino acids. The CDR3 DNA reads as TGTGCCAGCAGCCCAGGGGCATCTAGCAATCAGCCCCAGCATTTT. Translation: CASSPGASSNQPQHF.

The chain has TRBV19 and TRBJ1-1; D may be TRBD1 (5 bases). This CDR3 spans 17 amino acids. The V and J ends lost 6 bases and 4 bases respectively, with 24 bases between them. Germline V gene lookup returns CDR1 LNHDA and CDR2 SQIVND (reference sequence). CDR3 DNA sequence: TGTGCCAGTAGACGCTACGGGGGATTTAGGGAGAGCACTGAAGCTTTCTTT. It yields the protein CASRRYGGFRESTEAFF.

This clone was found once. The J gene is TRBJ1-5, the V gene TRBV6-4; 7 nucleotides match TRBD1. Germline CDR1 is MRHNA and CDR2 is SNTAGT. V gave up 0 bases and J gave up 0 bases; unmatched junction bases: 5. The CDR3 totals 17 residues. The CDR3 nucleotides read TGTGCCAGCAGTGACTCAGTACAGGGGCATAGCAATCAGCCCCAGCATTTT. Encoded protein: CASSDSVQGHSNQPQHF.

The CDR3 sequence is CASSGQKQFF. The CDR3 nucleotides are TGTGCCAGCAGTGGACAGAAGCAGTTCTTC. This rearrangement joins TRBV25-1 to TRBJ2-1; D might be TRBD1 (5 bases). CDR1 and CDR2 from the germline V gene are MGHDK and SYGVNS. The CDR3 spans 10 residues. Trimming pared 4 bases from V and 11 bases from J, leaving 6 bases between.

This clone occurred once. This chain links TRBV19 with TRBJ1-1; 7 bases are a match to TRBD1. CDR1 and CDR2 from the germline V gene are LNHDA and SQIVND (reference sequence). The V segment lost 5 bases and the J segment 0 bases; nucleotides outside the gene matches: 3. CDR3 size: 14 residues. The CDR3 loop is CASSVQGLNTEAFF. In nucleotides, the CDR3 is TGTGCCAGTAGTGTACAGGGGCTGAACACTGAAGCTTTCTTT.

The chain carries TRBV5-1 and TRBJ1-6; TRBD1 matches 10 bases. V was pared by 4 bases and J by 10 bases, with 8 bases of the junction left unmatched. CDR3 length equals 15 residues. CDR1 is SGHRS and CDR2 is YFSETQ in the germline V gene. For the CDR3, the DNA is TGCGCCAGCAGCCCGGGACAGGGGACCCACTCACCCCTCCACTTT. Translation: CASSPGQGTHSPLHF.

This clone came up once. The V call is TRBV29-1, the J call TRBJ1-6; 7 bases are shared with TRBD1. The length of the CDR3 is 13 residues. V shed 6 bases and J 7 bases; nucleotides not matched to a gene: 6. In germline, CDR1 is SQVTM, CDR2 ANQGSEA. The CDR3 loop reads CSVLRDSNSPLHF. The CDR3 DNA is TGCAGCGTCCTACGGGACAGCAATTCACCCCTCCACTTT.

The V and J genes are TRBV10-3 and TRBJ2-5; 7 bases agree with TRBD2. This CDR3 has 17 amino acids. Germline CDR1 is ENHRY and CDR2 is SYGVKD. J lost 6 bases, V lost 2 bases, and 15 bases had no gene match. The CDR3 protein is CAISEEFTTAGRKTQYF. The CDR3 DNA sequence: TGTGCCATCAGTGAGGAATTTACCACAGCCGGGAGGAAGACCCAGTACTTC.

The chain joins TRBV3-1 (or the pseudogene TRBV3-2) to TRBJ1-4; possible D gene TRBD1, 6 bases. The V end was cut by 0 bases, the J end by 1 base, with 9 bases between. This CDR3 region has 16 residues. Germline V CDR1 and CDR2: LGHDT, YNNKEL (reference sequence). CDR3 bases: TGTGCCAGCAGCCAAGATCAGGGGCAAACTAATGAAAAACTGTTTTTT. It specifies CASSQDQGQTNEKLFF.

This clone was seen just once. The chain has TRBV11-2 and TRBJ1-4, with TRBD1 as a possible D gene (5 bases). Between the trimmed V and J ends, which lost 5 bases and 3 bases, there was a span of 13 bases. The CDR3 covers 15 residues. Germline lookup yields CDR1 SGHAT and CDR2 FQNNGV. This CDR3 is CASSKRQTPNEKLFF. The CDR3 region has the DNA TGTGCCAGCAGCAAACGACAGACCCCTAATGAAAAACTGTTTTTT.

This chain links TRBV19 with TRBJ2-1; 9 bases match TRBD1. Germline loops: CDR1 LNHDA, CDR2 SQIVND (reference sequence). The CDR3 has 15 residues. V shed 9 bases, J shed 10 bases, and the junction held 16 bases outside the gene matches. CDR3: CASRELGTGSPEQFF. The CDR3 DNA follows: TGTGCCAGCCGCGAATTAGGGACAGGGAGCCCAGAGCAGTTCTTC.

The rearrangement joins TRBV19 to TRBJ2-1; 9 bases align to TRBD1. The CDR3 runs 14 residues. The V and J ends lost 10 bases and 5 bases, in that order; junction bases with no gene match: 9. The germline CDR1 and CDR2 sequences are LNHDA and SQIVND (reference sequence). This chain's CDR3 is CATRRRDRDNEQFF. The CDR3 nucleotides are TGTGCCACCCGACGGAGGGACAGGGACAATGAGCAGTTCTTC.